The entry that follows covers one T cell receptor beta chain sequence. TCRdb's copy holds only in-frame clones and misses some; the assay was immunoSEQ multiplex PCR. The sample contains tens of thousands of clones, 90% to 95% of which appear only once. Trimming shortened V by 3 bases and J by 0 bases, and 5 bases separated the two germline ends. Germline V CDR1 and CDR2: MNHEY, SMNVEV (reference sequence). The CDR3 sequence is 13 residues long. This sample was taken from a study of T cell changes during pregnancy in multiple sclerosis. The sequence derives from a female donor with multiple sclerosis, enrolled in a pregnancy study. The chain is built from TRBV27 and TRBJ2-5; D uncertain. The specimen comprised CD8+ T cells from peripheral blood mononuclear cells, sampled in the second trimester of pregnancy. The CDR3, as DNA: TGTGCCAGCAGTTTCCAGTACCAAGAGACCCAGTACTTC. It specifies CASSFQYQETQYF.